A selection of T cell receptor beta chains follows, all from one sample in a study of blood T cell repertoires in COVID-19. Method: immunoSEQ multiplex PCR; TCRdb's copy keeps in-frame clones and lacks some. This table holds 150,000 to 200,000 clones, approximately 82% found once. Source material: PBMCs or T cells enriched from blood (not recorded which). These receptors came from a woman between 50 and 59 years old who had recovered from COVID-19. CDR3s include the opening cysteine and the closing phenylalanine or tryptophan. The D gene is left open where the match is weak. Not all rows give a size; the values are once, few, many and, for expanded clones, a class.

j_gene: TRBJ2-1
abundance: NA
v_gene: TRBV6-2/TRBV6-3
d_gene: TRBD2
CDR3aa: CASSAPGLAGVGEQFF
CDR3nt: TGTGCCAGCAGTGCCCCGGGACTAGCGGGAGTTGGGGAGCAGTTCTTC

j_gene: TRBJ2-2
abundance: NA
v_gene: TRBV28
d_gene: NA
CDR3aa: CASSLSDFRRAGELFF
CDR3nt: TGTGCCAGCAGTTTAAGTGACTTCCGGCGCGCCGGGGAGCTGTTTTTT

j_gene: TRBJ2-3
abundance: NA
v_gene: TRBV5-1
d_gene: TRBD2
CDR3aa: CASSLALAGGGNTDTQYF
CDR3nt: TGCGCCAGCAGCTTGGCACTAGCGGGAGGGGGGAACACAGATACGCAGTATTTT

j_gene: TRBJ2-2
abundance: NA
v_gene: TRBV27
d_gene: TRBD1
CDR3aa: CASSPLDRGGLFF
CDR3nt: TGTGCCAGCAGTCCATTAGACAGGGGTGGGCTGTTTTTT

j_gene: TRBJ2-3
abundance: NA
v_gene: TRBV7-3
d_gene: TRBD2
CDR3aa: CASSVAGARTDTQYF
CDR3nt: TGTGCCAGCAGCGTAGCGGGAGCGCGCACAGATACGCAGTATTTT

j_gene: TRBJ1-1
abundance: NA
v_gene: TRBV27
d_gene: NA
CDR3aa: CASRITQGRVSEAFF
CDR3nt: TGTGCCAGCAGAATTACGCAGGGGCGCGTCTCTGAAGCTTTCTTT

j_gene: TRBJ2-7
abundance: few
v_gene: TRBV6-2/TRBV6-3
d_gene: NA
CDR3aa: CASSRIGGTESYEQYF
CDR3nt: TGTGCCAGCAGTCGAATTGGGGGGACAGAATCCTACGAGCAGTACTTC

j_gene: TRBJ2-3
abundance: few
v_gene: TRBV6-2/TRBV6-3
d_gene: TRBD1
CDR3aa: CASSWLEGQVGDTQYF
CDR3nt: TGTGCCAGCAGTTGGCTTGAGGGACAGGTAGGAGATACGCAGTATTTT

j_gene: TRBJ1-5
abundance: NA
v_gene: TRBV28
d_gene: NA
CDR3aa: CASTHLGGAGDQPQHF
CDR3nt: TGTGCCAGCACCCATCTGGGGGGGGCTGGGGATCAGCCCCAGCATTTT

j_gene: TRBJ2-3
abundance: few
v_gene: TRBV5-4
d_gene: NA
CDR3aa: CASSLSDREADTQYF
CDR3nt: TGTGCCAGCAGCTTAAGCGACAGGGAGGCAGATACGCAGTATTTT

j_gene: TRBJ2-1
abundance: NA
v_gene: TRBV7-2
d_gene: TRBD2
CDR3aa: CASSLGLAGGGYNEQFF
CDR3nt: TGTGCCAGCAGCTTAGGGTTAGCGGGAGGGGGGTACAATGAGCAGTTCTTC

j_gene: TRBJ2-2
abundance: NA
v_gene: TRBV5-1
d_gene: TRBD1
CDR3aa: CASSKDRDATGELFF
CDR3nt: TGCGCCAGCAGCAAAGACAGGGACGCCACCGGGGAGCTGTTTTTT

j_gene: TRBJ2-7
abundance: NA
v_gene: TRBV28
d_gene: NA
CDR3aa: CASSLTNFRHPTYEQYF
CDR3nt: TGTGCCAGCAGTTTAACCAACTTCCGCCACCCGACCTACGAGCAGTACTTC

j_gene: TRBJ2-5
abundance: NA
v_gene: TRBV21-1
d_gene: NA
CDR3aa: CASSNVRESRGGQYF
CDR3nt: TGTGCCAGCAGCAACGTCCGGGAGTCAAGAGGTGGCCAGTACTTC

j_gene: TRBJ2-1
abundance: NA
v_gene: TRBV23-1
d_gene: TRBD1
CDR3aa: CASSRRDRPGQGEYNEQFF
CDR3nt: TGCGCCAGCAGTCGTCGGGATAGGCCGGGACAGGGGGAATACAATGAGCAGTTCTTC

j_gene: TRBJ1-3
abundance: NA
v_gene: TRBV30
d_gene: TRBD1
CDR3aa: CAGDRVRGRNTIYF
CDR3nt: TGTGCCGGGGACAGGGTTCGGGGTCGGAACACCATATATTTT

j_gene: TRBJ1-5
abundance: few
v_gene: TRBV7-2
d_gene: NA
CDR3aa: CASSPRGNSNQPQHF
CDR3nt: TGTGCCAGCAGCCCCCGCGGGAATAGCAATCAGCCCCAGCATTTT

j_gene: TRBJ2-7
abundance: NA
v_gene: TRBV19
d_gene: NA
CDR3aa: CASSPGSDGIHSYEQYF
CDR3nt: TGTGCCAGTAGTCCCGGTTCGGACGGGATCCACTCCTACGAGCAGTACTTC

j_gene: TRBJ1-5
abundance: NA
v_gene: TRBV19
d_gene: NA
CDR3aa: CASTFSNSNQPQHF
CDR3nt: TGTGCCAGTACATTTAGTAATAGCAATCAGCCCCAGCATTTT

j_gene: TRBJ1-4
abundance: NA
v_gene: TRBV7-6
d_gene: NA
CDR3aa: CASSISVQANEKLFF
CDR3nt: TGTGCCAGCAGCATTTCCGTACAGGCTAATGAAAAACTGTTTTTT

j_gene: TRBJ1-2
abundance: few
v_gene: TRBV11-1
d_gene: TRBD1
CDR3aa: CASSSRTGTGYGYTF
CDR3nt: TGTGCCAGCAGCTCCCGGACAGGAACGGGGTATGGCTACACCTTC

j_gene: TRBJ2-7
abundance: NA
v_gene: TRBV19
d_gene: TRBD2
CDR3aa: CASSGLAGGSYEQYF
CDR3nt: TGTGCCAGTAGTGGCCTAGCGGGAGGGTCCTACGAGCAGTACTTC

j_gene: TRBJ2-7
abundance: NA
v_gene: TRBV5-1
d_gene: TRBD2
CDR3aa: CASSLGTSETTYEQYF
CDR3nt: TGCGCCAGCAGCCTAGGGACTAGCGAAACAACCTACGAGCAGTACTTC

j_gene: TRBJ2-1
abundance: NA
v_gene: TRBV9
d_gene: TRBD2
CDR3aa: CASSPRLAGESDEQFF
CDR3nt: TGTGCCAGCAGCCCCCGACTAGCGGGAGAGTCCGATGAGCAGTTCTTC

j_gene: TRBJ1-1
abundance: once
v_gene: TRBV28
d_gene: NA
CDR3aa: CASSSGQITEAFF
CDR3nt: TGTGCCAGCAGTTCCGGACAGATCACTGAAGCTTTCTTT

j_gene: TRBJ1-1
abundance: once
v_gene: TRBV3-1/TRBV3-2
d_gene: TRBD1
CDR3aa: CASSPGDRGMEAFF
CDR3nt: TGTGCCAGCAGCCCCGGGGACAGGGGGATGGAAGCTTTCTTT

j_gene: TRBJ1-2
abundance: NA
v_gene: TRBV30
d_gene: NA
CDR3aa: CAWNYRALGGYTF
CDR3nt: TGTGCCTGGAACTACAGGGCCCTCGGGGGCTACACCTTC

j_gene: TRBJ2-7
abundance: NA
v_gene: TRBV5-1
d_gene: NA
CDR3aa: CASSLSSYEQYF
CDR3nt: TGCGCCAGCAGCCTGAGCTCCTACGAGCAGTACTTC

j_gene: TRBJ1-4
abundance: NA
v_gene: TRBV3-1/TRBV3-2
d_gene: NA
CDR3aa: CASSRGGVANEKLFF
CDR3nt: TGTGCCAGCAGCCGAGGGGGGGTTGCTAATGAAAAACTGTTTTTT

j_gene: TRBJ2-7
abundance: NA
v_gene: TRBV28
d_gene: NA
CDR3aa: CASSSLRIRQYF
CDR3nt: TGTGCCAGCAGCTCCCTGCGGATCCGGCAGTACTTC

j_gene: TRBJ2-1
abundance: NA
v_gene: TRBV12-3/TRBV12-4
d_gene: NA
CDR3aa: CASRRRAGGEQFF
CDR3nt: TGTGCCAGCAGGAGGAGGGCGGGCGGTGAGCAGTTCTTC

j_gene: TRBJ2-1
abundance: once
v_gene: TRBV5-1
d_gene: TRBD2
CDR3aa: CASSTGLAGGLGNEQFF
CDR3nt: TGCGCCAGCAGCACCGGGCTAGCGGGAGGGCTAGGGAATGAGCAGTTCTTC

j_gene: TRBJ2-1
abundance: NA
v_gene: TRBV27
d_gene: TRBD2
CDR3aa: CASSMGHRGLRYSRDEQFF
CDR3nt: TGTGCCAGCAGCATGGGCCACCGGGGACTACGGTATTCCCGGGATGAGCAGTTCTTC

j_gene: TRBJ1-5
abundance: many
v_gene: TRBV3-1/TRBV3-2
d_gene: NA
CDR3aa: CASSQQSNQPQHF
CDR3nt: TGTGCCAGCAGCCAACAGAGCAATCAGCCCCAGCATTTT

j_gene: TRBJ2-5
abundance: NA
v_gene: TRBV18
d_gene: TRBD2
CDR3aa: CASSPGLAGVRETQYF
CDR3nt: TGTGCCAGCTCCCCGGGACTAGCGGGAGTACGAGAGACCCAGTACTTC

j_gene: TRBJ2-7
abundance: once
v_gene: TRBV7-2
d_gene: NA
CDR3aa: CASSTFAGISEQYF
CDR3nt: TGTGCCAGCAGCACGTTCGCAGGAATCAGCGAGCAGTACTTC

j_gene: TRBJ1-5
abundance: NA
v_gene: TRBV19
d_gene: NA
CDR3aa: CASSIDSLDQPQHF
CDR3nt: TGTGCCAGTAGTATAGACAGTCTCGATCAGCCCCAGCATTTT

j_gene: TRBJ2-2
abundance: NA
v_gene: TRBV5-1
d_gene: NA
CDR3aa: CASRTGTTTGELFF
CDR3nt: TGCGCCAGCCGAACCGGGACAACAACCGGGGAGCTGTTTTTT

j_gene: TRBJ2-3
abundance: NA
v_gene: TRBV5-1
d_gene: TRBD1
CDR3aa: CASSWVTGPRTDTQYF
CDR3nt: TGCGCCAGCAGCTGGGTGACAGGGCCCCGCACAGATACGCAGTATTTT

j_gene: TRBJ2-7
abundance: few
v_gene: TRBV4-2
d_gene: NA
CDR3aa: CASSRTSGDEQYF
CDR3nt: TGTGCCAGCAGTCGGACCTCGGGGGACGAGCAGTACTTC

j_gene: TRBJ2-3
abundance: NA
v_gene: TRBV11-2
d_gene: TRBD2
CDR3aa: CASSSLAGGGDTQYF
CDR3nt: TGTGCCAGCAGCTCCCTGGCGGGGGGTGGGGATACGCAGTATTTT

j_gene: TRBJ2-3
abundance: NA
v_gene: TRBV7-2
d_gene: NA
CDR3aa: CASSLPNSGTQYF
CDR3nt: TGTGCCAGCAGCTTACCTAACTCTGGTACGCAGTATTTT